A selection of T cell receptor beta chains follows, all from one sample in a study of blood T cell repertoires in COVID-19. Repertoires were generated with immunoSEQ multiplex PCR, while TCRdb's copy carries only in-frame clones and drops some. The table lists 150,000 to 200,000 clones, over 75% of them singletons. Sequenced input: peripheral blood. These receptors all stem from a woman aged 80 or over with acute or convalescent COVID-19. The CDR3 runs from the conserved cysteine through the conserved F or W. The D gene is left open where the match is weak. The size of a clone is reported for some rows only, either as once, few or many, or as a class for expanded clones.

J gene | clone size | D gene | V gene | CDR3 DNA | CDR3 protein
TRBJ2-3 | - | TRBD2 | TRBV5-1 | TGCGCCAGCAGCTTGGTGGTAGCGGGGGACACAGATACGCAGTATTTT | CASSLVVAGDTDTQYF
TRBJ1-6 | - | TRBD1 | TRBV9 | TGTGCCAGCAGCGTTGCGACCGGGACAGAGTATTCACCCCTCCACTTT | CASSVATGTEYSPLHF
TRBJ1-4 | - | - | TRBV5-4 | TGTGCCAGCAGCTTGGCTCCGGGAAATAATGAAAAACTGTTTTTT | CASSLAPGNNEKLFF
TRBJ2-2 | once | - | TRBV5-1 | TGCGCCAGCAGCTTGCAGAACACCGGGGAGCTGTTTTTT | CASSLQNTGELFF
TRBJ1-1 | - | TRBD1 | TRBV13 | TGTGCCAGCAGCCCCCGGACAGGGGCCCTGAACACTGAAGCTTTCTTT | CASSPRTGALNTEAFF
TRBJ1-2 | - | TRBD1 | TRBV4-1 | TGCGCCAGCAGCCAAGACGGGGGACAGGGGAACTATGGCTACACCTTC | CASSQDGGQGNYGYTF
TRBJ2-5 | - | TRBD2 | TRBV2 | TGTGCTTACGGGGGGGACGGCATCCAAGAGACCCAGTACTTC | CAYGGDGIQETQYF
TRBJ1-2 | - | - | TRBV28 | TGTGCCAGCACCACGGACGGGGTGGTCGATGGCTACACCTTC | CASTTDGVVDGYTF
TRBJ1-2 | - | - | TRBV2 | TGTGCCAGCCTCGGACTCAAGGTGGTCTATGGCTACACCTTC | CASLGLKVVYGYTF
TRBJ1-5 | - | TRBD1 | TRBV27 | TGTGCCAGCAGTTTACTGGGGGACAGGGGAAATCAGCCCCAGCATTTT | CASSLLGDRGNQPQHF
TRBJ2-5 | - | - | TRBV19 | TGTGCCAGTAGTATAGGAAGGCCCCGCGGAGAGACCCAGTACTTC | CASSIGRPRGETQYF
TRBJ2-5 | - | - | TRBV6-5 | TGTGCCAGCAGTTCTAACGGCCAAGAGACCCAGTACTTC | CASSSNGQETQYF
TRBJ2-7 | - | - | TRBV18 | TGTGCCAGCTCACCCGGAGTAGCCTACGAGCAGTACTTC | CASSPGVAYEQYF
TRBJ1-5 | - | - | TRBV18 | TGTGCCAGCTCACCCCGGAGTCTGGATCAGCCCCAGCATTTT | CASSPRSLDQPQHF
TRBJ1-2 | - | TRBD1 | TRBV2 | TGTGCCAGCAGTTGGGACAGGGAGTATGGCTACACCTTC | CASSWDREYGYTF
TRBJ2-7 | - | - | TRBV10-2 | TGCGCCAGCAGTGAGTCCTACGGTTCCTACGAGCAGTACTTC | CASSESYGSYEQYF
TRBJ2-7 | - | TRBD1 | TRBV9 | TGTGCCAGCAGCGGCGGGGCAGGGGGCCCCTACGAGCAGTACTTC | CASSGGAGGPYEQYF
TRBJ2-3 | - | TRBD1 | TRBV11-3 | TGTGCCAGCAGCCCCGGGACAGTCACAGATACGCAGTATTTT | CASSPGTVTDTQYF
TRBJ2-7 | once | - | TRBV4-1 | TGCGCCAGCAGCCGCCTCGTACTAGGAGGGTTCTACGAGCAGTACTTC | CASSRLVLGGFYEQYF
TRBJ2-6 | - | - | TRBV5-1 | TGCGCCAGCAGCGCGCGCGGGGCCTCTGGGGCCAACGTCCTGACTTTC | CASSARGASGANVLTF
TRBJ1-4 | - | - | TRBV19 | TGTGCCAGTAGTACAGCAGGGGTTTGGGAAAAACTGTTTTTT | CASSTAGVWEKLFF
TRBJ2-7 | - | - | TRBV12-3/TRBV12-4 | TGTGCCAGCAGCCAGGGGGACTTCTACGAGCAGTACTTC | CASSQGDFYEQYF
TRBJ2-7 | - | TRBD1 | TRBV11-2 | TGTGCCAGCAGCCAGGACAGGGTGATATCCTACGAGCAGTACTTC | CASSQDRVISYEQYF
TRBJ2-7 | - | - | TRBV19 | TGTGCCAGTAGTATTTCCGGACAGTACTACGAGCAGTACTTC | CASSISGQYYEQYF